The source of this T cell receptor beta chain is a study of T cell responses to AZD1222 COVID-19 vaccine (dated by TCRdb to the early 2020s). Some background on the complete study: TCR sequencing covered about 230 trial participants: 200 to 220 given two doses of AZD1222 and 26 given two doses of MenACWY control vaccine. Trial participants were enrolled into age subgroups of 18-55, 56-69 and 70-plus years, which contained around 150, 28 and 57 TCR-sequenced participants, respectively.

The CDR3 runs 16 amino acids, cysteine and phenylalanine included. Just the 48-base CDR3 DNA is kept, in frame starting at base 1. The V end loses 0 bases and the J end loses 4 bases, and a stretch of 12 bases separates them. CDR1 ENHRY and CDR2 SYGVKD were looked up in the germline V gene. Results and caveats for the whole study, not just this receptor: After two AZD1222 doses, spike-specific TCR breadth and depth were significantly higher than at day 0 and than in MenACWY recipients. CD4 TCRs associated with the vaccine covered the entire spike protein, and the dominant responses were in regions 160-218 and 743-854. Reportedly, close to half of the unique spike-specific TCRs recognized epitopes lying outside the regions that are mutated in the B.1.351 and B.1.1.7 variants. Participants were mostly white British, with more females than males. The authors suggested clonal diversity may have been underestimated. In the small 56-69-year group, the increase in depth fell short of significance, most likely because of low power. No day 14 peak-response samples were available, so repertoires were characterized only after the peak T cell response. Only five or six AZD1222 recipients were SARS-CoV-2 seropositive at baseline, limiting conclusions about previously exposed vaccinees.

A remark on this clone: Its antigen remains unidentified. No much larger clonotype is one base removed from it; base qualities were not supplied.

The CDR3 regions of human TCRbeta chains were analyzed by immunosequencing. The paper's data handling went like this. Repertoire TCRs were matched against a reference library of SARS-CoV-2-specific TCRs generated with the MIRA antigen-specificity platform. Breadth was defined as the fraction of unique TCRs that were SARS-CoV-2-associated, and depth was defined as the fraction of total T cells that were SARS-CoV-2-associated. Using the MIRA data, every spike-specific TCR was mapped to the spike region that the TCR reacted to and assigned to either a CD4 or a CD8 class. Log10-transformed breadth and depth values were compared by one-way ANOVA with Sidak's multiple comparisons tests. The immuneACCESS repertoire file appears here via TCRdb, limited to in-frame rearrangements. These files lack a portion of the clones; in checked studies, under half of the deficit traces to unresolved V genes, and the cause of the others is not known. V and J calls and clone size follow that table, whereas D and trimming were derived from the DNA. The sample has about 120,000 clones on record, under 95% of them singletons. Approximately 5% of the sample comes from the top ten.

The time point label, as the study defines it: about 28 days (+/-7) after the second vaccine dose. AZD1222 recipients whose second dose came at about 4 weeks and those whose second dose came at about 12 weeks were combined into one group, since spike-specific TCR depth and breadth did not differ between the two schedules. The vaccinee samples were drawn from two UK trials, COV001 and COV002, one of which was a single-blind randomized controlled phase 2/3 trial testing AZD1222 (ChAdOx1 nCoV-19) in healthy adults. For TCRbeta chain sequencing, PBMC samples from trial participants were taken at day 0 and at day 28 after the second dose.

The chain was built from TRBV10-3 and TRBJ1-4, with TRBD1 tentatively as D gene (6 bases match). The TCR was taken from an adult who received the AZD1222 COVID-19 vaccine. Material: peripheral blood, obtained 28 days after the second AZD1222 dose. The CDR3 has the sequence CAISESFRGGNEKLFF. The DNA sequence is given as TGTGCCATCAGTGAGTCATTCAGGGGTGGTAATGAAAAACTGTTTTTT.